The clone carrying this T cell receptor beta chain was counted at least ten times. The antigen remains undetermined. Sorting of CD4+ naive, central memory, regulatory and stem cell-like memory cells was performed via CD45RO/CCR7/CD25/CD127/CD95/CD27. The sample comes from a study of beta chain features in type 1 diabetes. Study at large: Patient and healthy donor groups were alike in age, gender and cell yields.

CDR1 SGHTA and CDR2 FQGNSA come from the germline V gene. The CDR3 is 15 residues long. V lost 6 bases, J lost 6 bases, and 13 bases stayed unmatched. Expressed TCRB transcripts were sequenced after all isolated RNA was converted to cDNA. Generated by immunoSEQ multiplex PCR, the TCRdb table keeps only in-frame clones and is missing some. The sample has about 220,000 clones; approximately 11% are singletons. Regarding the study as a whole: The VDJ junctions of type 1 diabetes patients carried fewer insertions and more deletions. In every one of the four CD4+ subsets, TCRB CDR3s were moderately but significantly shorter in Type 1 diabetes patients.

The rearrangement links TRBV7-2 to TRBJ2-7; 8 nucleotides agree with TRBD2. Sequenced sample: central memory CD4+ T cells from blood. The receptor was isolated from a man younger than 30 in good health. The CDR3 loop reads CASRPSGGAGAEQYF. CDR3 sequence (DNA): TGTGCCAGCAGACCTAGTGGGGGAGCGGGAGCCGAGCAGTACTTC.